This T cell receptor beta chain came from a study of CD8+ T cells in alopecia areata. Study conclusions and caveats: Scalp clonality and expanded CD8+ clones among the top 100 were significantly decreased by tofacitinib. In scalp samples, resident alphabeta T cells of normal skin are also sequenced.

Turning to this clone: Its target is unknown.

The treatment is: oral pan-JAK inhibitor, 5-10 mg twice daily. In alopecia areata patients, both lesional scalp punch biopsies and peripheral blood were collected. The length of the CDR3 is 14 residues. Germline-derived CDR1 and CDR2 are GTSNPN and SVGIG (reference sequence). Trimming took off 0 bases at V and 4 bases at J, with 9 bases between the two ends. RNA, once extracted, was reverse transcribed into cDNA for use as the sequencing template. Libraries were prepared by immunoSEQ multiplex PCR; TCRdb keeps only in-frame clonotypes and omits some of them. The data contain approximately 170,000 clones, 50% to 60% of them singletons.

This chain uses TRBV30 with TRBJ1-4; no reliable D call. This sequence was found in a human donor with alopecia areata. Sequenced here: CD4+ T cells sorted from blood, sampled at week 4, from a patient treated with tofacitinib. CDR3 nucleotide sequence: TGTGCCTGGAGTGTCACCCACTTTAATGAAAAACTGTTTTTT. This gives the protein CAWSVTHFNEKLFF. Combining the CDR3 with reference TRBV30 and TRBJ1-4 gives the whole variable domain SQTIHQWPATLVQPVGSPLSLECTVEGTSNPNLYWYRQAAGRGLQLLFYSVGIGQISSEVPQNLSASRPQDRQFILSSKKLLLSDSGFYLCAWSVTHFNEKLFFGSGTQLSVL.